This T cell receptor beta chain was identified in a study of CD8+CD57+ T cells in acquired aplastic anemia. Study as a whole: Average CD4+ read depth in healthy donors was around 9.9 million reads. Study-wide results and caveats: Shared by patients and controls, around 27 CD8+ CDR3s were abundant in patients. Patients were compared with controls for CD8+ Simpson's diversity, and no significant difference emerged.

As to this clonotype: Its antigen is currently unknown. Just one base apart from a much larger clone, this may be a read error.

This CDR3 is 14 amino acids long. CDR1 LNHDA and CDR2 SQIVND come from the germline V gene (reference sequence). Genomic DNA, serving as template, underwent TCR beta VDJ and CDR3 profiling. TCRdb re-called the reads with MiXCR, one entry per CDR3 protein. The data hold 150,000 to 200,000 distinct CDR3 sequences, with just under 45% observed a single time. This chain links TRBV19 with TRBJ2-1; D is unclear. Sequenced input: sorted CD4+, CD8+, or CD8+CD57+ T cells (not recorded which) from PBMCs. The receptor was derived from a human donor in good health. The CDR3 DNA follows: TGTGCCAGTAGTATAGAGATATTTTACAATGAGAAGTTCTTC. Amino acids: CASSIEIFYNEKFF. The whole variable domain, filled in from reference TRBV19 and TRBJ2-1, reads DGGITQSPKYLFRKEGQNVTLSCEQNLNHDAMYWYRQDPGQGLRLIYYSQIVNDFQKGDIAEGYSVSREKKESFPLTVTSAQKNPTAFYLCASSIEIFYNEKFFGPGTRLTVL.